These 22 T cell receptor beta chains were sequenced from one sample in a study of control samples from healthy donors and cancer patients. This table comes from immunoSEQ multiplex PCR, and its TCRdb copy is limited to in-frame clones, with some not included. This table has roughly 74,000 clones, roughly 93% appearing once. The sequenced material came from blood. All receptors derive from a woman between 18 and 30 years old in good health.

The CDR3 DNA reads as TGTGCCACCAGTGACGCAAAGACAGGGTTTAATGAAAAACTGTTTTTT. Translated: CATSDAKTGFNEKLFF. The chain uses TRBV24-1 and TRBJ1-4; the match to TRBD1 covers 7 bases. With 4 bases clipped from V and 4 bases from J, the junction kept 8 bases outside the gene matches. This CDR3 is 16 amino acids long. Germline CDR1 and CDR2: KGHDR and SFDVKD.

The chain uses TRBV4-2 and TRBJ2-7; D is possibly TRBD1 (7 bases). This CDR3 is 15 amino acids long. Per germline, CDR1 LGHNA and CDR2 YNFKEQ. V lost 7 bases to trimming and J lost 4 bases, with 20 bases between them. CDR3 coding DNA: TGTGCCAGCACCAACGCAGGAGGGGGCGTATACGAGCAGTACTTC. It yields the protein CASTNAGGGVYEQYF.

The rearrangement uses TRBV6-5 and TRBJ1-1; a possible D gene is TRBD1 (5 bases). The V end lost 8 bases, the J end lost 1 base, and 17 bases lay between the germline ends. The CDR3 extends over 15 amino acids. Germline V gene data show CDR1 as MNHEY and CDR2 as SVGAGI. CDR3 amino acids: CASYWGTNKNTEAFF. Here the CDR3 DNA reads TGTGCCAGCTATTGGGGGACGAATAAGAACACTGAAGCTTTCTTT.

The genes are TRBV2 and TRBJ1-5; unclear D gene. This CDR3 is built from 16 residues. V lost 4 bases and J 0 bases, leaving 13 bases between the germline ends. Germline V gene lookup returns CDR1 SNHLY and CDR2 FYNNEI. Here the CDR3 DNA reads TGTGCCAGCAGTGGGGGTCCGGGCGATAGCAATCAGCCCCAGCATTTT. Residues: CASSGGPGDSNQPQHF.

V and J are TRBV18 and TRBJ2-3; D tentatively fits TRBD1 or TRBD2 (6 bases each). The V gene's germline CDR1 is KGHSH and CDR2 LQKENI. This CDR3 contains 14 residues. Trimming stripped 3 bases from V and 2 bases from J, with 9 bases between. The DNA of the CDR3 is TGTGCCAGCTCACCGAGGGGGGCCACAGATACGCAGTATTTT. As protein: CASSPRGATDTQYF.

The V and J genes are TRBV7-3 and TRBJ2-7; 9 positions agree with TRBD1. The CDR3 contains 16 residues. V dropped 2 bases and J dropped 3; count of bases not matched to a gene: 8. Germline CDR1 and CDR2: SGHTA and FQGTGA. The CDR3 bases are TGTGCCAGCAGCTTAGCCGCCAGGACAGGGGACTACGAGCAGTACTTC. Amino acids: CASSLAARTGDYEQYF.

This chain uses TRBV10-2 with TRBJ2-3; 11 bases agree with TRBD2. The CDR3 is 17 residues long. Germline trimming cut 10 bases from V and 3 bases from J; bases unmatched to any gene: 15. Germline-derived CDR1 and CDR2 are WSHSY and SAAADI. The CDR3 spells CAIRMALTSGATDTQYF. CDR3 DNA: TGCGCCATCCGGATGGCCCTGACTAGCGGGGCAACAGATACGCAGTATTTT.

The rearrangement links TRBV29-1 to TRBJ2-3; D is undetermined. Per the germline V gene, CDR1 is SQVTM and CDR2 is ANQGSEA. The CDR3 length is 15 residues. V shed 8 bases and J shed 1 base, with 19 bases lying between them. This CDR3 reads CSTANGELGTDTQYF. The CDR3 DNA reads TGCAGCACCGCTAATGGGGAATTAGGCACAGATACGCAGTATTTT.

The chain is built from TRBV5-4 and TRBJ2-3; no definite D call. Germline loops: CDR1 SGHNT, CDR2 YYREEE (reference sequence). The V end lost 7 bases, the J end lost 5 bases, and 17 bases lay between the germline ends. The CDR3 is made up of 14 amino acids. The CDR3 bases are TGTGCCAGCGGCTGGGTCAGGTCGGGAGATACGCAGTATTTT. This gives the protein CASGWVRSGDTQYF. The entire variable domain, with the rest obtained from reference TRBV5-4 and TRBJ2-3, is as follows: ETGVTQSPTHLIKTRGQQVTLRCSSQSGHNTVSWYQQALGQGPQFIFQYYREEENGRGNFPPRFSGLQFPNYSSELNVNALELDDSALYLCASGWVRSGDTQYFGPGTRLTVL.

This chain connects TRBV4-3 to TRBJ2-1, with 12 nucleotides matching TRBD2. The CDR3 runs 16 residues. With V trimmed by 4 bases and J by 4 bases, 5 bases remained unmatched. CDR1 and CDR2 from the germline V gene are LGHNA and YSLEER. CDR3 loop: CASSPGLAGLYNEQFF. The CDR3 DNA sequence: TGCGCCAGCAGCCCGGGACTAGCGGGTTTATACAATGAGCAGTTCTTC.

The gene calls are TRBV24-1 and TRBJ2-1; 8 bases map to TRBD1. Germline V gene sequence: CDR1 KGHDR, CDR2 SFDVKD. V lost 1 base, J lost 2 bases, and 3 bases stayed unmatched. The CDR3 is made up of 16 amino acids. For the CDR3, the DNA is TGTGCCACCAGTGATTTAGGACAGGGAACCTACAATGAGCAGTTCTTC. Translation gives CATSDLGQGTYNEQFF.

This clone has a single count. The chain links TRBV28 to TRBJ2-1; 11 positions match TRBD2. Trimming removed 5 bases from V and 3 bases from J; junction bases left unmatched: 6. CDR1 is MDHEN and CDR2 is SYDVKM in the germline V gene. The CDR3 covers 16 residues. The CDR3 reads CASSAGTSGYYNEQFF. CDR3 DNA sequence: TGTGCCAGCAGTGCCGGGACTAGCGGATACTACAATGAGCAGTTCTTC.

The CDR3 reads CASVRDSSSYEQYF. CDR3 DNA sequence: TGTGCCAGCGTCCGGGACAGCAGCTCCTACGAGCAGTACTTC. The chain links TRBV6-5 to TRBJ2-7; 7 bases line up with TRBD1. The CDR3 runs to 14 residues. Germline V gives CDR1 MNHEY, CDR2 SVGAGI. V was pared by 8 bases and J by 0 bases, with 7 bases of the junction left unmatched.

The chain is built from TRBV24-1 and TRBJ1-4; D not resolved. The V gene's germline CDR1 is KGHDR and CDR2 SFDVKD. The CDR3 has 11 residues. Between the trimmed V and J ends, which lost 9 bases and 7 bases, there was a span of 8 bases. The chain's CDR3 is CATGLGEKLFF. CDR3 sequence (DNA): TGTGCCACCGGTTTAGGTGAAAAACTGTTTTTT.

The chain combines TRBV24-1 with TRBJ1-5; D is undetermined. The germline V and J ends were trimmed by 6 bases and 2 bases, with 7 bases remaining between them. Per the germline V gene, CDR1 is KGHDR and CDR2 is SFDVKD. The CDR3 has 13 amino acids. CDR3 bases: TGTGCCACCAGTCGGCAGGGCAATCAGCCCCAGCATTTT. It translates to CATSRQGNQPQHF.

This chain connects TRBV5-1 to TRBJ2-6; D is uncertain. CDR3 size: 16 residues. The V and J ends lost 0 bases and 1 base respectively, with 8 bases between them. Germline CDR1 and CDR2: SGHRS and YFSETQ. CDR3 protein: CASSLEMRSGANVLTF. In nucleotides, the CDR3 is TGCGCCAGCAGCTTGGAGATGCGGTCTGGGGCCAACGTCCTGACTTTC. The entire variable domain, with the rest obtained from reference TRBV5-1 and TRBJ2-6, is as follows: KAGVTQTPRYLIKTRGQQVTLSCSPISGHRSVSWYQQTPGQGLQFLFEYFSETQRNKGNFPGRFSGRQFSNSRSEMNVSTLELGDSALYLCASSLEMRSGANVLTFGAGSRLTVL.

The CDR3 DNA follows: TGTGCCAGCAGGGGAGCCGGGGGGCTGTTTTTT. Residues: CASRGAGGLFF. The chain combines TRBV6-5 with TRBJ1-4; possible D gene TRBD1, 5 bases. Germline V gives CDR1 MNHEY, CDR2 SVGAGI. Trimming took 6 bases from V and 14 from J, leaving 13 bases between them. The CDR3 contains 11 residues.

The chain recombines TRBV28 with TRBJ1-5; D remains ambiguous. Trimming cost V 5 bases and J 3 bases, with 14 bases left between them. The CDR3 is made up of 15 amino acids. Looked up from germline, CDR1 is MDHEN and CDR2 is SYDVKM. CDR3 residues: CASSPIRGYNQPQHF. CDR3 sequence (DNA): TGTGCCAGCAGTCCAATTCGGGGTTACAATCAGCCCCAGCATTTT.

V is TRBV15 and J is TRBJ1-5, with D possibly matching TRBD1 (5 bases). The CDR3 has 16 residues. V was clipped by 0 bases and J by 1 base, with 10 bases between them. CDR1 is LNHNV and CDR2 is YYDKDF in the germline V gene (reference sequence). The CDR3 nucleotides read TGTGCCACCAGCAGAGATCTTTGGGACAGCAATCAGCCCCAGCATTTT. Residues: CATSRDLWDSNQPQHF.

The chain employs TRBV5-6 and TRBJ1-2; TRBD1 might be the D (5 bases). Germline V gives CDR1 SGHDT, CDR2 YYEEEE. CDR3 size: 16 residues. Between the trimmed V and J ends, which lost 5 bases and 5 bases, there was a span of 22 bases. As DNA, the CDR3 is TGTGCCAGCAGTTTTACAGGTGCAGGGTGGTCTTATGGCTACACCTTC. Translated: CASSFTGAGWSYGYTF.

The gene calls are TRBV2 and TRBJ1-6; TRBD1 matches at 8 bases. Germline CDR1 and CDR2: SNHLY and FYNNEI. J gave up 4 bases and V 8 bases, and 4 bases lay outside the gene matches. This CDR3 region has 14 residues. The CDR3 loop is CASLWDRYNSPLHF. The CDR3 region has the DNA TGTGCCAGCTTGTGGGACAGGTATAATTCACCCCTCCACTTT.

This chain uses TRBV19 with TRBJ1-1; D is unclear. Germline loops: CDR1 LNHDA, CDR2 SQIVND (reference sequence). V gave up 8 bases and J gave up 10 bases, with 20 bases separating them. The CDR3 is 13 amino acids. The CDR3 DNA reads as TGTGCCAGTGGAGGTTTCCCGGGCGGCGGAGCTTTCTTT. Residues: CASGGFPGGGAFF.